A selection of T cell receptor beta chains follows, all from one sample in a study of shared clonotypes between healthy human individuals. The data were produced by immunoSEQ multiplex PCR, yet TCRdb's version contains in-frame clones alone and is incomplete. There are around 620,000 clones in the sample; 85% to 95% occur only once, and approximately 0.11% lies in the top ten. Sequenced sample: naive CD8+ T cells sorted from blood. Receptors originate from a woman in her twenties or thirties in good health. The CDR3 runs from the conserved cysteine through the conserved F or W. A D gene is named only where the DNA matches it firmly. Rows may omit the clone size; those that give it use once, few, many or a size class.

>TRBD1|NA|TRBV28|TRBJ1-1
TGTGCCAGCAGTCCCGACAGGGGCACTGAAGCTTTCTTT
CASSPDRGTEAFF
>TRBD2|NA|TRBV27|TRBJ2-1
TGTGCCAGCAGGACGGGACTAGCGGGAGTAGTGGGACTCTATGAGCAGTTCTTC
CASRTGLAGVVGLYEQFF
>NA|once|TRBV25-1|TRBJ1-1
TGTGCCAGCAGGACACCCGGGGCTGAAGCTTTCTTT
CASRTPGAEAFF
>TRBD2|NA|TRBV29-1|TRBJ2-1
TGCAGCGGACTAGCGTTTGAGCAGTTCTTC
CSGLAFEQFF
>NA|NA|TRBV27|TRBJ2-2
TGTGCCAGCAGTCCGCTAAACACCGGGGAGCTGTTTTTT
CASSPLNTGELFF
>TRBD1|NA|TRBV28|TRBJ1-2
TGTGCCAGCAGTTTTGCAGGGGGCGATGGCTACACCTTC
CASSFAGGDGYTF
>TRBD2|NA|TRBV19|TRBJ2-1
TGTGCCAGTAGTATTTCGTCGCGGACTAGCGGTTACAATGAGCAGTTCTTC
CASSISSRTSGYNEQFF
>NA|NA|TRBV28|TRBJ2-7
TGTGCCAGCAGTTTTAAATTAGCCGCCGACAGCTCCTACGAGCAGTACTTC
CASSFKLAADSSYEQYF
>NA|NA|TRBV28|TRBJ1-2
TGTGCCAGCAGTCCTTTGGGGGAATCTAACTATGGCTACACCTTC
CASSPLGESNYGYTF
>NA|NA|TRBV7-2|TRBJ2-7
TGTGCCAGCAGCGCAGACAGTGGGATCTACGAGCAGTACTTC
CASSADSGIYEQYF
>NA|once|TRBV5-6|TRBJ2-7
TGTGCCAGCAGCCACAGGTGGGGCTACGAGCAGTACTTC
CASSHRWGYEQYF
>NA|NA|TRBV10-3|TRBJ1-1
TGTGCCATCAGTGACGGGACGAGTGAAGCTTTCTTT
CAISDGTSEAFF
>TRBD2|NA|TRBV9|TRBJ2-2
TGTGCCAGCAGCGTAGCTACGAGGCTAGCGGGAGCCGGAGGCCAGGAGGTCGGCGGGGAGCTGTTTTTT
CASSVATRLAGAGGQEVGGELFF
>TRBD2|NA|TRBV6-5|TRBJ2-3
TGTGCCAGCAGACCGCTAGCGGGAGGTACCGATACGCAGTATTTT
CASRPLAGGTDTQYF
>NA|NA|TRBV5-1|TRBJ2-1
TGCGCCAGCAGCTTGGGGGTGCGTCCGACGGCCATGGATGAGCAGTTCTTC
CASSLGVRPTAMDEQFF
>NA|once|TRBV5-4|TRBJ1-1
TGTGCCAGCAGCTTGGGAACCGAAGCTTTCTTT
CASSLGTEAFF
>NA|NA|TRBV6-1|TRBJ2-7
TGTGCCAGCAGTGAAGGGGCCTCCTACGAGCAGTACTTC
CASSEGASYEQYF
>TRBD1|NA|TRBV5-6|TRBJ2-7
TGTGCCAGCAGCTTTTTGGGACAGTGGGAGTACTTC
CASSFLGQWEYF
>TRBD1|NA|TRBV5-1|TRBJ2-7
TGCGCCAGCAGCTTACAGGGGCCATTCTACGAGCAGTACTTC
CASSLQGPFYEQYF
>NA|NA|TRBV27|TRBJ2-3
TGTGCCACCCGAGGGAGCGAATGGGGAGATACGCAGTATTTT
CATRGSEWGDTQYF
>NA|NA|TRBV19|TRBJ2-7
TGTGCCAGTAGACAGGGAGGGGGAAACTACGAGCAGTACTTC
CASRQGGGNYEQYF
>TRBD1|NA|TRBV30|TRBJ2-7
TGTGCCTGGAGTACACAGGGGGCGCTGGACGAGCAGTACTTC
CAWSTQGALDEQYF
>NA|NA|TRBV28|TRBJ2-3
TGTGCCAGCAGACCCCTGACCAGCGGTAGCACAGATACGCAGTATTTT
CASRPLTSGSTDTQYF
>TRBD2|NA|TRBV5-4|TRBJ2-3
TGTGCCAGCAGCTTGGCTGGGGGGGGCACAGATACGCAGTATTTT
CASSLAGGGTDTQYF
>NA|NA|TRBV5-1|TRBJ1-3
TGCGCCAGCAGCGTCGACAGACTAGACTCTGGAAACACCATATATTTT
CASSVDRLDSGNTIYF
>NA|NA|TRBV5-1|TRBJ2-7
TGCGCCAGCAGCTTTTCAGGGGGGACCTACGAGCAGTACTTC
CASSFSGGTYEQYF
>NA|NA|TRBV5-4|TRBJ2-1
TGTGCCAGCAGCTTTAAGTACAATGAGCAGTTCTTC
CASSFKYNEQFF
>NA|NA|TRBV2|TRBJ2-2
TGTGCCAGCAGTGAAAACTTTGGACCCGGCACCGGGGAGCTGTTTTTT
CASSENFGPGTGELFF
>NA|NA|TRBV4-1|TRBJ1-6
TGCGCCAGCAGCCAAGATTATAGGGCCGAAAATTCACCCCTCCACTTT
CASSQDYRAENSPLHF
>NA|NA|TRBV7-9|TRBJ1-5
TGTGCCAGCAGCTTAGCCGGGGGCGAGGATAGCAATCAGCCCCAGCATTTT
CASSLAGGEDSNQPQHF
>NA|NA|TRBV6-4|TRBJ2-7
TGTGCCAGCAATAGGCCGGCCCTGCGGGTGAGCTCCTACGAGCAGTACTTC
CASNRPALRVSSYEQYF
>TRBD2|NA|TRBV5-4|TRBJ2-1
TGTGCCAGCTTTAACCCGGGACTAGCGGCAAATGAGCAGTTCTTC
CASFNPGLAANEQFF
>NA|NA|TRBV19|TRBJ2-7
TGTGCCAGTAGTATAGGGGCAGAACGCTACGAGCAGTACTTC
CASSIGAERYEQYF
>NA|once|TRBV6-5|TRBJ2-1
TGTGCCAGCAGTTCTAGTGGAGAGCAGTTCTTC
CASSSSGEQFF
>NA|NA|TRBV27|TRBJ2-1
TGTGCCAGCAGTTTATGGGCCCGGCATGAGCAGTTCTTC
CASSLWARHEQFF